The rows below give T cell receptor beta chains drawn from one sample of a study of blood T cell repertoires in COVID-19. Using immunoSEQ multiplex PCR, the repertoire was profiled, and TCRdb retains in-frame clones only, with some absent. The data contain about 220,000 clones, around 89% of them seen just once; the ten biggest clones take up roughly 2.7%. Sequences were obtained from PBMCs or T cells enriched from blood (not recorded which). The receptors were gathered from a woman in her 30s who had recovered from COVID-19. The CDR3 runs from the conserved cysteine through the conserved F or W. A D gene is named only where the DNA matches it firmly. Only some rows state a clone size, as once, few, many or a class for expanded clones.

d_gene | abundance | j_gene | v_gene | len | CDR3nt | CDR3aa
TRBD2 | NA | TRBJ2-3 | TRBV4-2 | 16 | TGTGCCAGCAGCCAGCAAGCGGGGGACAGCACAGATACGCAGTATTTT | CASSQQAGDSTDTQYF
TRBD1 | NA | TRBJ1-1 | TRBV29-1 | 13 | TGCAGCGTTGGACAGGGCCCGAACACTGAAGCTTTCTTT | CSVGQGPNTEAFF
TRBD2 | NA | TRBJ2-5 | TRBV29-1 | 16 | TGCAGCGTTGAACAGCCGGGGGGGCCGATTGGAGAGACCCAGTACTTC | CSVEQPGGPIGETQYF
NA | NA | TRBJ2-2 | TRBV5-1 | 15 | TGCGCCAGCAGCTCCAGGGGTTCCGGAGCCGGGGAGCTGTTTTTT | CASSSRGSGAGELFF
NA | NA | TRBJ2-6 | TRBV10-3 | 17 | TGTGCCATCAGTGAGTGGTCCGGGGGAACTGGGGCCAACGTCCTGACTTTC | CAISEWSGGTGANVLTF
NA | NA | TRBJ1-1 | TRBV5-4 | 15 | TGTGCCAGCAGCTCACAATTGACAGGCGGCGCTGAAGCTTTCTTT | CASSSQLTGGAEAFF
NA | NA | TRBJ1-4 | TRBV7-9 | 14 | TGTGCCAGCAGCTTCTTCGACGGGTCAGAAAAACTGTTTTTT | CASSFFDGSEKLFF
NA | NA | TRBJ1-1 | TRBV12-3/TRBV12-4 | 13 | TGTGCCAGCAGTTTCGCTATGAACACTGAAGCTTTCTTT | CASSFAMNTEAFF
TRBD1 | NA | TRBJ1-1 | TRBV24-1 | 19 | TGTGCCACCAGTGATTTGCGGGAGGGGGCGACGAAGGGGAACACTGAAGCTTTCTTT | CATSDLREGATKGNTEAFF
TRBD1 | once | TRBJ1-3 | TRBV6-5 | 14 | TGTGCCAGCAGTTCCCGGGACAGTGGAAACACCATATATTTT | CASSSRDSGNTIYF
NA | NA | TRBJ2-2 | TRBV2 | 14 | TGTGCCAGCAGTGGGCAGGGAAACACCGGGGAGCTGTTTTTT | CASSGQGNTGELFF
TRBD1 | few | TRBJ1-3 | TRBV5-4 | 16 | TGTGCCAGCAGCAGGACAGGGGGCCGGTCTGGAAACACCATATATTTT | CASSRTGGRSGNTIYF
TRBD1 | NA | TRBJ1-6 | TRBV7-6 | 15 | TGTGCCAGCAGCTTAGCACAGGGGGGTAATTCACCCCTCCACTTT | CASSLAQGGNSPLHF
TRBD2 | NA | TRBJ2-5 | TRBV11-2 | 16 | TGTGCCAGCAGCCCAGGGACTAGCGGGGGCTGGGAGACCCAGTACTTC | CASSPGTSGGWETQYF
TRBD2 | NA | TRBJ2-3 | TRBV6-5 | 14 | TGTGCCAGCAGGCCTAGCGGGGGCACAGATACGCAGTATTTT | CASRPSGGTDTQYF
NA | NA | TRBJ1-4 | TRBV5-1 | 15 | TGCGCCAGCAGCTCAGGGGCTTCTCGAGGGGAAAAACTGTTTTTT | CASSSGASRGEKLFF
NA | NA | TRBJ1-4 | TRBV27 | 11 | TGTGCCAGCAGTCAGAATGAAAAACTGTTTTTT | CASSQNEKLFF
NA | once | TRBJ1-4 | TRBV7-2 | 15 | TGTGCCAGCAGCTTAGTAGGGGGTTCTAATGAAAAACTGTTTTTT | CASSLVGGSNEKLFF
TRBD1 | NA | TRBJ2-5 | TRBV4-3 | 15 | TGCGCCAGCAGCCACAGGGACAGGGGGTCAGAGACCCAGTACTTC | CASSHRDRGSETQYF
NA | NA | TRBJ1-1 | TRBV28 | 16 | TGTGCCGCCCCACCGGGACACCACGGGATGAACACTGAAGCTTTCTTT | CAAPPGHHGMNTEAFF
NA | NA | TRBJ2-1 | TRBV11-3 | 16 | TGTGCCAGCAGCTTAGGTCACGGGAGCTCCTACAATGAGCAGTTCTTC | CASSLGHGSSYNEQFF
TRBD1 | NA | TRBJ1-2 | TRBV27 | 15 | TGTGCCAGCAATTCGGGGACAGGGGGAGTCAATGGCTACACCTTC | CASNSGTGGVNGYTF
TRBD1 | NA | TRBJ2-2 | TRBV6-9 | 14 | TGTGCCTGGAGTGGGACAGGGGGCCCCGGGGAGCTGTTTTTT | CAWSGTGGPGELFF
TRBD1 | NA | TRBJ1-5 | TRBV29-1 | 14 | TGCAGCGTTTCCACAGGGGGCCGGGGTCAGCCCCAGCATTTT | CSVSTGGRGQPQHF
TRBD2 | many | TRBJ2-2 | TRBV2 | 16 | TGTGCCAGCAGTGAAAGAGGACTAGTAGGGACCGGGGAGCTGTTTTTT | CASSERGLVGTGELFF
TRBD1 | NA | TRBJ1-1 | TRBV12-3/TRBV12-4 | 12 | TGTGCCAGCAGGGCGGGACAGCCTGAAGCTTTCTTT | CASRAGQPEAFF
NA | NA | TRBJ2-2 | TRBV4-1 | 15 | TGCGCCAGCAGCCAAGATGCAGGGGTAACCGGGGAGCTGTTTTTT | CASSQDAGVTGELFF
NA | NA | TRBJ1-1 | TRBV7-8 | 14 | TGTGCCAGCAGCTCGTGGAGGGAGAACACTGAAGCTTTCTTT | CASSSWRENTEAFF
NA | once | TRBJ1-2 | TRBV25-1 | 11 | TGTGCCAGCAGTGGATGGACTCACTACACCTTC | CASSGWTHYTF
NA | NA | TRBJ1-5 | TRBV27 | 15 | TGTGCCAGCAGCGGCCGTAAGGGGAGCAATCAGCCCCAGCATTTT | CASSGRKGSNQPQHF
TRBD1 | NA | TRBJ1-2 | TRBV5-1 | 16 | TGCGCCAGCGAACTTCAGCCGGGACAGGGGGCGCGGGGCTACACCTTC | CASELQPGQGARGYTF
NA | NA | TRBJ1-2 | TRBV19 | 12 | TGTGCCAGTACCGCTCAGTGGTATGGCTACACCTTC | CASTAQWYGYTF
TRBD2 | NA | TRBJ2-3 | TRBV19 | 16 | TGTGCCAGTAGTCAAAACCTAGCGGGGAGCACAGATACGCAGTATTTT | CASSQNLAGSTDTQYF
NA | NA | TRBJ2-7 | TRBV7-9 | 12 | TGTGCCAGCAGCTTAGGGGCAGTGGAGCAGTACTTC | CASSLGAVEQYF
TRBD1 | NA | TRBJ1-4 | TRBV27 | 15 | TGTGCCAGCAGACCTGCCGGGACAGCGGGTGAAAAACTGTTTTTT | CASRPAGTAGEKLFF
TRBD1 | NA | TRBJ1-1 | TRBV9 | 16 | TGTGCCAGCAGCGTAGCCCCCCAGGACAGGGGGACTGAAGCTTTCTTT | CASSVAPQDRGTEAFF
TRBD1 | NA | TRBJ2-7 | TRBV6-2/TRBV6-3 | 13 | TGTGCCAGCAGTTCACAGGGGGCCTACGAGCAGTACTTC | CASSSQGAYEQYF
TRBD2 | NA | TRBJ2-7 | TRBV7-8 | 17 | TGTGCCAGCAGCTTAGGGACTAGCGGGTTCATAGTCTACGAGCAGTACTTC | CASSLGTSGFIVYEQYF
NA | NA | TRBJ2-3 | TRBV9 | 15 | TGTGCCAGCAGCGTACGCGAGCGGAGCACAGATACGCAGTATTTT | CASSVRERSTDTQYF
TRBD2 | NA | TRBJ2-1 | TRBV5-4 | 15 | TGTGCCAGCAGCTTGCAAGGCGGGGGGGCCAATGAGCAGTTCTTC | CASSLQGGGANEQFF
NA | NA | TRBJ1-2 | TRBV7-5 | 14 | TGTGTCAGAAGCTTAGGGGCATCCTCATATGGCTACACCTTC | CVRSLGASSYGYTF
NA | few | TRBJ2-3 | TRBV19 | 15 | TGTGCCAGTAGTATTGCAGCGTACAGCACAGATACGCAGTATTTT | CASSIAAYSTDTQYF
NA | NA | TRBJ2-2 | TRBV19 | 15 | TGTGCCAGTAGTCAACAGGTGGTGGACACCGGGGAGCTGTTTTTT | CASSQQVVDTGELFF
TRBD2 | NA | TRBJ2-1 | TRBV13 | 19 | TGTGCCAGCAGCCTCCGGGACAGGAGACTAGCGGGGATTCGAAATGAGCAGTTCTTC | CASSLRDRRLAGIRNEQFF
NA | few | TRBJ1-1 | TRBV7-3 | 15 | TGTGCCAGCAGCTTAGGCGGGGGGCCGTACACTGAAGCTTTCTTT | CASSLGGGPYTEAFF
NA | NA | TRBJ2-2 | TRBV5-1 | 17 | TGCGCCAGCAGCGCCTATCCCGCGGGGTCGGGGACCGGGGAGCTGTTTTTT | CASSAYPAGSGTGELFF
NA | NA | TRBJ1-4 | TRBV5-1 | 14 | TGCGCCAGCAGCTTGGGGTCAGGGAATGAAAAACTGTTTTTT | CASSLGSGNEKLFF
NA | NA | TRBJ1-6 | TRBV7-3 | 14 | TGTGCCAGCAGCTTAGGAGGGACTAATTCACCCCTCCACTTT | CASSLGGTNSPLHF
NA | few | TRBJ1-1 | TRBV14 | 14 | TGTGCCAGCAGCCCGGCGGGGCCCCGCACTGAAGCTTTCTTT | CASSPAGPRTEAFF
NA | NA | TRBJ2-3 | TRBV7-8 | 13 | TGTGCCAGCAGCTTAGAACGGGGAGATACGCAGTATTTT | CASSLERGDTQYF